This TCR beta chain was observed in a study of vaccination and CD4 T cells after COVID-19 (dated by TCRdb to the early 2020s). About the full investigation: SARS-CoV-2 positivity had been established in the convalescent patients by nasal swab PCR, and mild disease was recorded in some 10 of these patients and severe disease in one. Post-COVID blood samples from convalescent patients were collected a median of roughly 100 days after diagnosis, with a range of about 35 to 161 days. Each participant got two doses of either the Pfizer-BioNTech BNT162b2 vaccine (n=8) or the Moderna mRNA-1273 vaccine (n=2). In 10 COVID-19 convalescent patients and a handful of infection-naive healthy vaccine recipients, researchers compared the spike-specific CD4+ TCR repertoire from before mRNA vaccination with the repertoire from after. Post-vaccine blood samples were collected a median of about 69 days after the second vaccine dose, ranging from roughly 12 to 241 days. Overlapping spike peptide pools from SARS-CoV-2 and from the common cold coronaviruses HCoV-NL63, HCoV-OC43 and HCoV-229E were used as culture stimuli. Six males and four females were included in the convalescent cohort, with two Hispanic individuals, seven Caucasians, two Asians and one multiracial person represented. In control cultures, a CEFX viral epitope pool was used as positive control, an HIV-1 Nef peptide pool was used as negative control, or no peptide was added. Results and caveats for the whole study, not just this receptor: Among convalescent patients, a median roughly 84% of the SARS-CoV-2-reactive clones seen after vaccination appeared only after vaccination, which suggests priming specific to the vaccine. The median number of SARS-CoV-2-reactive clonotypes rose from 20 to 25 after infection to roughly 40 after vaccination, but the change was not significant. Nearly all vaccine-specific clones in convalescent patients (304 of 307) were mono-reactive for SARS-CoV-2 spike rather than cross-reactive with common cold coronaviruses. Only a relatively small number of convalescent patients were included in the study, and early timepoints following natural infection were not analyzed.

About this clonotype: Its antigen is not yet known. No quality values exist for individual bases; no much larger clone is one base distant.

Reading the label with the study, this specimen's treatment or condition is: approximately 9-day PBMC culture with coronavirus spike peptide pools or control peptides (ViraFEST assay). The ViraFEST assay was used in the study, in which antigen-specific T cells were expanded with peptide pools and expanded clonotypes were subsequently identified by TCR sequencing. The convalescent patients' positive SARS-CoV-2 PCR tests fell between March and December 2020, which was before the Alpha, Beta and Delta variants emerged in the United States. PBMCs were cultured at roughly 1.9 million per well in IMDM supplemented with roughly 5% human AB serum and around 9.5 IU/ml IL-2, with approximately 11 ug/ml peptide pools added. On days 3 and 7, half of the culture medium was replaced with fresh IL-2-containing medium. After less than twelve days of culture, CD4+ T cells were isolated by negative selection with the EasySep CD4+ T cell isolation kit. Ficoll-Paque Plus gradient centrifugation was used to isolate PBMCs from whole blood, and the isolated PBMCs were then either used fresh or cryopreserved at -140C. Culture conditions were generally each tested in triplicate wells.

The library relied on PCR. DNA from cultured CD4+ T cells underwent TCR sequencing with the Oncomine TCR Beta short-read assay at the Johns Hopkins FTIC core. Genomic DNA was extracted from the cultured CD4+ T cells with the QIAamp micro DNA kit. Oncomine TCR Beta libraries from cultured CD4+ T cells were pooled using unique dual indexes and sequenced on an Illumina iSeq 100. Turning to the authors' computational methods: Non-productive sequences were filtered out, and CDR3s that did not start with C, did not end with F or W, or were shorter than 7 amino acids were discarded. The MANAFEST web application was used to identify antigen-specific clonotypes by comparing peptide-stimulated wells against reference wells and other culture wells. To be called positive, a clone needed an FDR below 0.05, an odds ratio above 5, and a productive frequency above 0.1% in at least two of three replicate wells. A clonotype counted as cross-reactive if it showed significant expansion both in the SARS-CoV-2 spike wells and in at least one common cold coronavirus spike condition. Similarity between CDR3 sequences was evaluated in R version 3.6.1 using Levenshtein distances (stringdist) and unrooted phylogenetic trees (ape). The raw public data were reprocessed by TCRdb itself: fastp quality trimming at Q25, MiXCR clonotype calling, in-frame beta chains only. Identical CDR3 protein sequences are pooled into one entry, listed with their most common genes and DNA. The V and J calls reflect TCRdb's pipeline rather than the authors' work. The sample table shows 15,000 to 20,000 distinct CDR3 sequences, and roughly three fifths are seen once. Roughly a tenth of the sample is in the top ten clones.

The CDR3 holds 12 amino acids from the cysteine to the phenylalanine. Only CDR3 DNA remains: 36 bases, in frame from the first base. The germline V gene encodes CDR1 ENHRY and CDR2 SYGVKD. This TCR was sampled from a human donor who had recovered from COVID-19. Material for sequencing was CD4+ T cells from blood, cultured in vitro. The rearranged chain carries TRBV10-3 and TRBJ1-2; TRBD1 is a weak D gene call, 6 bases matching. For the CDR3, the sequence is CASTGTSLGYTF. The DNA sequence is as follows: TGTGCGAGCACCGGGACATCCCTTGGCTACACCTTC.